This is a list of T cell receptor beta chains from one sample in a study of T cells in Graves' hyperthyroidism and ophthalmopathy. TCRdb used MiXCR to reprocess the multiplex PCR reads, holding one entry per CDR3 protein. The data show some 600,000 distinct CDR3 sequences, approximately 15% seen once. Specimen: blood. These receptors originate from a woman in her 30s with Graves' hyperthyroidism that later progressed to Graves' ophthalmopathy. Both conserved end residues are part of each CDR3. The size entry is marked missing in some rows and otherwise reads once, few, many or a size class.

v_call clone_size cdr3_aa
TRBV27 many CASSPLAGATSMNTEAFF
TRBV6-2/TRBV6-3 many CASRAGSGTFGYGYTF
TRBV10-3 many CATARDEQFF
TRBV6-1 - CVNTTGDRAILRYGYTF
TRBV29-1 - CSVEASWGAREQFF
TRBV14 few CASSQNPRLAGGEDEQFF
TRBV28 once CASSTPGQGAYGYTF
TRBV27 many CASRKTGTYGYTF
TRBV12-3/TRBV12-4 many CASSWTESTDTQYF
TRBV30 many CAWSVLVEKLFF
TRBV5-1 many CASLPGPDGKYNEQFF
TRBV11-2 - CASSMDGTYEQYF
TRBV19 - CASRAGGVYEQYF